This T cell receptor (beta chain) was found in a study of graft-versus-host responses after intestinal transplantation. CDR1 and CDR2 (germline): SNHLY, FYNNEI. V trimming: 1 base; J trimming: 3 bases; junction bases outside the gene matches: 6. The CDR3 has 16 amino acids. This clone was detected once. Its antigen is currently unknown. The protocol was immunoSEQ multiplex PCR, while the TCRdb copy is restricted to in-frame clones and leaves out a portion. The table has around 88,000 clones, about four fifths seen once. Material: unstimulated CD8+ T cells sorted from spleen or lymph node cells, obtained before intestinal transplant. This sequence was found in a human donor who received an intestinal transplant. The chain employs TRBV2 and TRBJ2-7, with TRBD1 matching over 10 bases. The CDR3 here is CASSEVGGQGFYEQYF. CDR3 in DNA: TGTGCCAGCAGTGAAGTTGGGGGACAGGGGTTCTACGAGCAGTACTTC.